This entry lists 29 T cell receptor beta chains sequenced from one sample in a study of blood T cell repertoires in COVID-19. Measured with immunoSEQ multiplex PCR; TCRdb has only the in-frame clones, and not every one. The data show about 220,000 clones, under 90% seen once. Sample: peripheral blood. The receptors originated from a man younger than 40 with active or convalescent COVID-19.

DNA for the CDR3: TGTGCCAGCTCAACTGGAGAGGGGGACTATGGCTACACCTTC. This translates into CASSTGEGDYGYTF. V and J are TRBV18 and TRBJ1-2, with TRBD1 as a possible D gene (6 bases). Deletions cut 5 bases from V and 3 bases from J, with 13 bases between. Per the germline V gene, CDR1 is KGHSH and CDR2 is LQKENI. This CDR3 region has 14 residues.

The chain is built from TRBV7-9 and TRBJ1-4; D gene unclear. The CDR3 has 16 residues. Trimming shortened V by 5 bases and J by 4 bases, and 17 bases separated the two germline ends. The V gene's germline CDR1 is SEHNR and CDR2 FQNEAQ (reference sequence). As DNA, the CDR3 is TGTGCCAGCAGCACATCGTCGTCTGGAGATAATGAAAAACTGTTTTTT. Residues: CASSTSSSGDNEKLFF.

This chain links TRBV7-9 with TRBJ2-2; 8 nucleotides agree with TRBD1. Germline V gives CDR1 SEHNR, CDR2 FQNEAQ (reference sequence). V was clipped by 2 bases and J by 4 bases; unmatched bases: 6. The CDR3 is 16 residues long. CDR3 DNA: TGTGCCAGCAGCTTAATGACAGGGGAACTCACCGGGGAGCTGTTTTTT. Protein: CASSLMTGELTGELFF.

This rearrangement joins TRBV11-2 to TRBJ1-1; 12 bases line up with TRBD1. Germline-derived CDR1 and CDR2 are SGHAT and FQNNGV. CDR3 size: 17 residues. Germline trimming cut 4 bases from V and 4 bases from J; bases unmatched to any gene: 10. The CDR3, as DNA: TGTGCCAGCAGCTCGCCGGGACAGGGGGCGTGGGTCACTGAAGCTTTCTTT. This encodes CASSSPGQGAWVTEAFF.

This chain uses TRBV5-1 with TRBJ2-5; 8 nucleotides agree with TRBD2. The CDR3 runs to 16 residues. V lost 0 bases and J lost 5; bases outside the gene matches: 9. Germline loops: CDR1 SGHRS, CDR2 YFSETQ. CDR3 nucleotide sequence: TGCGCCAGCAGCTTGGGGGGACTAGACCGTTGGGAGACCCAGTACTTC. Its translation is CASSLGGLDRWETQYF. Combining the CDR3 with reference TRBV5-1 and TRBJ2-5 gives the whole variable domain KAGVTQTPRYLIKTRGQQVTLSCSPISGHRSVSWYQQTPGQGLQFLFEYFSETQRNKGNFPGRFSGRQFSNSRSEMNVSTLELGDSALYLCASSLGGLDRWETQYFGPGTRLLVL.

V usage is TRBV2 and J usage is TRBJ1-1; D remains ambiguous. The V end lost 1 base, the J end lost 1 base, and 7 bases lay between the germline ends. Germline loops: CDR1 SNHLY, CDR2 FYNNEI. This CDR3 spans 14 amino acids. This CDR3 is CASSEVAGNTEAFF. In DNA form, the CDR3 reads TGTGCCAGCAGTGAAGTTGCAGGGAACACTGAAGCTTTCTTT.

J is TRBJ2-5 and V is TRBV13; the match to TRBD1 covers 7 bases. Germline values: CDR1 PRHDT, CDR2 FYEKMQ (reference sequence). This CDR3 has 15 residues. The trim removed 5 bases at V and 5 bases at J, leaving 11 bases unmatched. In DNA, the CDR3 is TGTGCCAGCAGCACGTCGACAGGGAGAGGGGAGACCCAGTACTTC. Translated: CASSTSTGRGETQYF. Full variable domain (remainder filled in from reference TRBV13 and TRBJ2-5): AAGVIQSPRHLIKEKRETATLKCYPIPRHDTVYWYQQGPGQDPQFLISFYEKMQSDKGSIPDRFSAQQFSDYHSELNMSSLELGDSALYFCASSTSTGRGETQYFGPGTRLLVL.

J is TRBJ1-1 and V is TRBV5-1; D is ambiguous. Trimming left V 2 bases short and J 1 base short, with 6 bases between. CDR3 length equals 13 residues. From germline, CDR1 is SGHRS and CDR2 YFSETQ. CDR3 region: CASSLAGNTEAFF. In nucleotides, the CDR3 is TGCGCCAGCAGCTTAGCAGGGAACACTGAAGCTTTCTTT.

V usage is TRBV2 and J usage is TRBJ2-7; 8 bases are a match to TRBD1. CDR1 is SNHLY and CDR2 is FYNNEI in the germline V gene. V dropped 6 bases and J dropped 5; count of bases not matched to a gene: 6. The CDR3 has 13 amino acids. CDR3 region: CASSRDRKDEQYF. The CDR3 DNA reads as TGTGCCAGCAGCCGGGACAGGAAAGACGAGCAGTACTTC. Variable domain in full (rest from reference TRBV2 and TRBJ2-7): EPEVTQTPSHQVTQMGQEVILRCVPISNHLYFYWYRQILGQKVEFLVSFYNNEISEKSEIFDDQFSVERPDGSNFTLKIRSTKLEDSAMYFCASSRDRKDEQYFGPGTRLTVT.

The CDR3 protein is CAWSPHRGDQPQHF. In DNA form, the CDR3 reads TGTGCCTGGAGTCCCCACAGGGGAGATCAGCCCCAGCATTTT. The V call is TRBV30, the J call TRBJ1-5; 7 bases align to TRBD1. The CDR3 is 14 residues long. J was trimmed by 5 bases and V by 2 bases; bases with no gene match: 6. Germline CDR1 reads GTSNPN; CDR2 reads SVGIG (reference sequence).

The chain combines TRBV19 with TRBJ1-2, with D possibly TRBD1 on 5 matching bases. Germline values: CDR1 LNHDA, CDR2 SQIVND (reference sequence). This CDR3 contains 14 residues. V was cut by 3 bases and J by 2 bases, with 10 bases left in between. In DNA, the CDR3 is TGTGCCAGTAGTATTACAGGAGTAAACTATGGCTACACCTTC. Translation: CASSITGVNYGYTF.

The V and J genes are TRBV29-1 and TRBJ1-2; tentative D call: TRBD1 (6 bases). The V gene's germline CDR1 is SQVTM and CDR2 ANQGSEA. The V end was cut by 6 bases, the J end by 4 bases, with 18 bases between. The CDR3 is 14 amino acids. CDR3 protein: CSVPEGGHVYGYTF. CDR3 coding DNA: TGCAGCGTCCCAGAGGGGGGGCACGTCTATGGCTACACCTTC.

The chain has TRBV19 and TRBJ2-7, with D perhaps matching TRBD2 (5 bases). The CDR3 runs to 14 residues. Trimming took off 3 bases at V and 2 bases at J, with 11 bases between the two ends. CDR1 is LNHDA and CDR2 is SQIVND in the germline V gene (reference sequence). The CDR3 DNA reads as TGTGCCAGTAGTATTACGGGGTTGGCCTACGAGCAGTACTTC. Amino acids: CASSITGLAYEQYF.

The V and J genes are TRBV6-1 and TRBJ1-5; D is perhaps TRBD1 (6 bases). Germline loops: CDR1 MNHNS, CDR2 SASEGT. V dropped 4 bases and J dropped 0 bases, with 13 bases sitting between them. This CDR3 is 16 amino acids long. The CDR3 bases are TGTGCCAGCAGTGGTAACAGGGCGGTTAGCAATCAGCCCCAGCATTTT. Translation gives CASSGNRAVSNQPQHF.

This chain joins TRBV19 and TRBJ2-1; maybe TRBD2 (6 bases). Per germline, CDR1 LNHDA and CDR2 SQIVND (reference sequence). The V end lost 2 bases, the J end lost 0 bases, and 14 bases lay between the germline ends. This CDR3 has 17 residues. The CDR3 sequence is CASSILPGLSSYNEQFF. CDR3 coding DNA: TGTGCCAGTAGTATACTTCCGGGACTTAGCTCCTACAATGAGCAGTTCTTC.

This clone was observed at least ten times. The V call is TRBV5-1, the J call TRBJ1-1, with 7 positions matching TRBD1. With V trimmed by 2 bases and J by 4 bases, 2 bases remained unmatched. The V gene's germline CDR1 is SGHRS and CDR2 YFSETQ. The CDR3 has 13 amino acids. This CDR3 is CASSFEGATEAFF. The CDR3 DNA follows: TGCGCCAGCAGCTTCGAGGGGGCCACTGAAGCTTTCTTT.

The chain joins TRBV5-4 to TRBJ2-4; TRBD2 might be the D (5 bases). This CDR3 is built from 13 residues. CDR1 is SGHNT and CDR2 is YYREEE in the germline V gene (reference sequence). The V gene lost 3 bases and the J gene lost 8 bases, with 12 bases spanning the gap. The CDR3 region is CASSWTQEDIQYF. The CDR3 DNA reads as TGTGCCAGCAGCTGGACCCAGGAGGACATTCAGTACTTC.

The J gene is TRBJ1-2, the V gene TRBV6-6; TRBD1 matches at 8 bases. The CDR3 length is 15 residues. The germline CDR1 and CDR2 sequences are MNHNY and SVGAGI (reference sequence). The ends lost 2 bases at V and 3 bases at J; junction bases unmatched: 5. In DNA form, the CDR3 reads TGTGCCAGCAGTTACGGACAGGGAAGGGACTATGGCTACACCTTC. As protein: CASSYGQGRDYGYTF.

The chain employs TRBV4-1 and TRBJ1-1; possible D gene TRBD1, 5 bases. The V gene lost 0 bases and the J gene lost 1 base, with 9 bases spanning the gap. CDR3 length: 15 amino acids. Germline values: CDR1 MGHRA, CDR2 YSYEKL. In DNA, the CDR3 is TGCGCCAGCAGCCAAGATAGGACAAAGAACACTGAAGCTTTCTTT. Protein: CASSQDRTKNTEAFF.

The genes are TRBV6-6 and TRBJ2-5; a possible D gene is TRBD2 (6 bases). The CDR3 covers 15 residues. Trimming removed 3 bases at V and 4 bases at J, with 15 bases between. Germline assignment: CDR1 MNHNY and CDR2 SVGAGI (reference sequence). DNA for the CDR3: TGTGCCAGCAGTTATAGGGTGGGCGGGATAGAGACCCAGTACTTC. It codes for CASSYRVGGIETQYF.

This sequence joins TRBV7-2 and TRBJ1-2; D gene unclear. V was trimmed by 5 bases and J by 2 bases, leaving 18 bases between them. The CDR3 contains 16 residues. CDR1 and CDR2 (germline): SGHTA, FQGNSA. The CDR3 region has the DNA TGTGCCAGCAGCGCCTACGGACGGGGATTGAACTATGGCTACACCTTC. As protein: CASSAYGRGLNYGYTF.

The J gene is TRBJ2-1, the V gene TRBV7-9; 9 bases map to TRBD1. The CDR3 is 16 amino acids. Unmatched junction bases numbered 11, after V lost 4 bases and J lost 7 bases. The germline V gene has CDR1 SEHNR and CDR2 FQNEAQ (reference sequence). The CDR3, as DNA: TGTGCCAGCAGCTCCGCACCGGGACAGGGTCGGAATGAGCAGTTCTTC. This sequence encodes CASSSAPGQGRNEQFF.

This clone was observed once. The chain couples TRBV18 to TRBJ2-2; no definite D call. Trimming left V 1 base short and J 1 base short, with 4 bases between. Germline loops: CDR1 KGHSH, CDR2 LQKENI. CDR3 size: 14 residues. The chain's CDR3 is CASSPRLNTGELFF. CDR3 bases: TGTGCCAGCTCACCACGTCTGAACACCGGGGAGCTGTTTTTT.

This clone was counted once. CDR3 amino acids: CASSFLASGYEQYF. The CDR3 bases are TGTGCCAGCAGTTTCCTGGCTAGCGGCTACGAGCAGTACTTC. The chain combines TRBV28 with TRBJ2-7; TRBD2 agrees at 7 bases. This CDR3 is built from 14 residues. Trimming cost V 3 bases and J 3 bases; bases outside gene matches: 5. Germline assignment: CDR1 MDHEN and CDR2 SYDVKM.

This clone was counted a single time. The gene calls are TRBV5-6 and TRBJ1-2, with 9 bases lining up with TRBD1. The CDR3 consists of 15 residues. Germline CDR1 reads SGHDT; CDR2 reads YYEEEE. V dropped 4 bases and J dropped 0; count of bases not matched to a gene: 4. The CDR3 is CASSETGGPNYGYTF. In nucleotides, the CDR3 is TGTGCCAGCAGCGAGACAGGGGGGCCTAACTATGGCTACACCTTC.

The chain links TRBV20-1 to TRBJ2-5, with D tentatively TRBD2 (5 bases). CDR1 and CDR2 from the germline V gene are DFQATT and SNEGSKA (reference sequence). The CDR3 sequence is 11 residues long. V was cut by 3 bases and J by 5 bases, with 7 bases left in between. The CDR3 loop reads CSASRRETQYF. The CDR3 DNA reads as TGCAGTGCTAGTAGGAGGGAGACCCAGTACTTC.

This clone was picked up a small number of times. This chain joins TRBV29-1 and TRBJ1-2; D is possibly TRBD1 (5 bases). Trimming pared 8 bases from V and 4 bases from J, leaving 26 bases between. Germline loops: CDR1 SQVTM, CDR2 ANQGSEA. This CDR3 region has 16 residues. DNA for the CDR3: TGCAGCACCTTCCCCAGAACCCAGGGACTGGGCTATGGCTACACCTTC. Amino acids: CSTFPRTQGLGYGYTF.

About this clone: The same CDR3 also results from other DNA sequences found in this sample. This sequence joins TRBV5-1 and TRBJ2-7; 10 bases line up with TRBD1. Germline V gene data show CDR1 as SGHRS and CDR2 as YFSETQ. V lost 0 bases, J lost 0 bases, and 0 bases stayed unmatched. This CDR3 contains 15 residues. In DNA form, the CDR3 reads TGCGCCAGCAGCTTGGGGGACAGGGGCTCCTACGAGCAGTACTTC. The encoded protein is CASSLGDRGSYEQYF.

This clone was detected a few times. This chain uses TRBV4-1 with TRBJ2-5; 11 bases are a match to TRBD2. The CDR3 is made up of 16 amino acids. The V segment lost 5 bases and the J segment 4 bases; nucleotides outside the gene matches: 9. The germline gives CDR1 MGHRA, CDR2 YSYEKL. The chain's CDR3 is CASSFRTLAGAETQYF. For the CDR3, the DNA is TGCGCCAGCAGCTTCAGGACACTAGCGGGGGCAGAGACCCAGTACTTC.